Presented here are 25 T cell receptor beta chains from one specimen sequenced in a study of T-cell memory formation after mild COVID-19. One entry per CDR3 protein results from TCRdb running MiXCR on the 5' RACE reads. The profile shows about 390,000 distinct CDR3 sequences, about 16% of them singletons. Input material: PBMCs or a T cell subset sorted from them (not recorded which). The receptor set was obtained from a young man who had mild COVID-19 (a few samples of this study predate the infection). Cell type and time point are not known.

This clonotype was recorded a few times. This chain joins TRBV6-6 and TRBJ2-3, with no clear D. V was cut by 3 bases and J by 4 bases, with 8 bases left in between. Germline CDR1 reads MNHNY; CDR2 reads SVGAGI (reference sequence). The CDR3 is made up of 13 amino acids. The CDR3 is CASSYPGSDTQYF. CDR3 sequence (DNA): TGTGCCAGCAGTTATCCAGGCTCAGATACGCAGTATTTT.

The V gene is TRBV3-1, the J gene TRBJ2-5; 9 bases are shared with TRBD1. Germline V gives CDR1 LGHDT, CDR2 YNNKEL (reference sequence). The ends lost 0 bases at V and 14 bases at J; junction bases unmatched: 7. The CDR3 totals 13 residues. CDR3 region: CASSQERRGQGYF. DNA for the CDR3: TGTGCCAGCAGCCAAGAGAGGAGGGGACAGGGATACTTC.

This chain joins TRBV6-6 and TRBJ1-1, with 10 bases identical to TRBD1. After removal of 5 bases from V and 0 bases from J, the junction contained 6 bases not matched to a gene. The CDR3 is 16 residues long. CDR1 is MNHNY, CDR2 SVGAGI, per germline (reference sequence). CDR3 residues: CASSTTGQGLNTEAFF. CDR3 nucleotide sequence: TGTGCCAGCAGTACAACGGGACAGGGGCTGAACACTGAAGCTTTCTTT.

In this sample, this clonotype turned up a few times. The rearrangement uses TRBV12-5 and TRBJ2-6; possibly TRBD1 for D (6 bases). V was shortened by 6 bases and J by 6 bases, with 18 bases between the two germline ends. The V gene's germline CDR1 is LGHNT and CDR2 FRNRAP. The CDR3 consists of 16 residues. This CDR3 is CASGRGRGHEANVLTF. In DNA form, the CDR3 reads TGTGCTAGTGGCCGTGGCAGGGGTCATGAGGCCAACGTCCTGACTTTC.

This chain joins TRBV6-2 or TRBV6-3 and TRBJ2-7; 9 bases map to TRBD2. Losses at the gene ends were 2 bases for V and 2 bases for J; bases not matched to a gene: 7. This CDR3 region has 16 residues. Germline-derived CDR1 and CDR2 are MNHEY and SVGEGT. The CDR3 loop is CASSYGPGLATYEQYF. CDR3 coding DNA: TGTGCCAGCAGTTACGGGCCGGGACTAGCTACCTACGAGCAGTACTTC.

V usage is TRBV9 and J usage is TRBJ1-2; no firm D call. With 2 bases removed from V and 8 bases from J, the gap between germline ends came to 13 bases. This CDR3 spans 13 amino acids. Germline-derived CDR1 and CDR2 are SGDLS and YYNGEE. CDR3 loop: CASSVRDFVGYTF. The CDR3 nucleotides are TGTGCCAGCAGCGTTCGGGATTTCGTCGGCTACACCTTC. The full variable domain, in which reference TRBV9 and TRBJ1-2 provide the parts outside the CDR3, is DSGVTQTPKHLITATGQRVTLRCSPRSGDLSVYWYQQSLDQGLQFLIQYYNGEERAKGNILERFSAQQFPDLHSELNLSSLELGDSALYFCASSVRDFVGYTFGSGTRLTVV.

This sequence joins TRBV7-9 and TRBJ2-2; D may be TRBD1 or TRBD2 (5 bases each). The V gene lost 3 bases and the J gene lost 4 bases, with 15 bases spanning the gap. The CDR3 covers 16 residues. Looked up from germline, CDR1 is SEHNR and CDR2 is FQNEAQ (reference sequence). CDR3 sequence: CASSFPLGESTGELFF. The CDR3 bases are TGTGCCAGCAGCTTCCCCCTAGGGGAGAGCACCGGGGAGCTGTTTTTT. The full variable domain, with the rest looked up from reference TRBV7-9 and TRBJ2-2, is DTGVSQNPRHKITKRGQNVTFRCDPISEHNRLYWYRQTLGQGPEFLTYFQNEAQLEKSRLLSDRFSAERPKGSFSTLEIQRTEQGDSAMYLCASSFPLGESTGELFFGEGSRLTVL.

This clonotype was seen a handful of times. The rearrangement links TRBV2 to TRBJ2-3; no firm D call. Germline CDR1 and CDR2: SNHLY and FYNNEI. V was pared by 5 bases and J by 7 bases, with 10 bases between. The CDR3 covers 12 residues. Here the CDR3 reads CASSYELNTQYF. DNA for the CDR3: TGTGCCAGCAGTTATGAGCTGAATACGCAGTATTTT. Full variable domain (rest looked up from reference TRBV2 and TRBJ2-3): EPEVTQTPSHQVTQMGQEVILRCVPISNHLYFYWYRQILGQKVEFLVSFYNNEISEKSEIFDDQFSVERPDGSNFTLKIRSTKLEDSAMYFCASSYELNTQYFGPGTRLTVL.

This chain uses TRBV6-2 or TRBV6-3 with TRBJ2-7, with 7 bases aligning to TRBD1. V shed 5 bases and J 5 bases; nucleotides not matched to a gene: 6. The CDR3 length is 13 residues. CDR1 is MNHEY and CDR2 is SVGEGT in the germline V gene. CDR3 coding DNA: TGTGCCAGCAGTCTAAACAGGGGACACGAGCAGTACTTC. This gives the protein CASSLNRGHEQYF.

Points on this clonotype: One end of the junction is discordant with germline, which a read error may explain. This chain links TRBV11-1 with TRBJ1-1; D gene uncertain. The germline CDR1 and CDR2 sequences are SGHAT and FQDESV (reference sequence). CDR3 length equals 15 residues. This CDR3 is CASSHRWGSGTEAFF. The CDR3 region has the DNA TGTGCCAGCAGCCACCGGTGGGGATCCGGCACTGAGGCTTTCTTT.

V and J are TRBV6-5 and TRBJ2-2; 9 bases align to TRBD1. Losses at the gene ends were 5 bases for V and 7 bases for J; bases not matched to a gene: 8. Germline V lookup: CDR1 MNHEY, CDR2 SVGAGI. The CDR3 length is 15 residues. The CDR3 is CASSRDRDWGGELFF. In nucleotides, the CDR3 is TGTGCCAGCAGTCGGGACAGGGATTGGGGCGGGGAGCTGTTTTTT.

This clonotype was counted only a few times. The CDR3 nucleotides read TGTGCCATCAGTGAGCCGTACGAGGGCTCCTACGAGCAGTACTTC. Its protein is CAISEPYEGSYEQYF. V and J are TRBV10-3 and TRBJ2-7; the D gene is possibly TRBD2 (5 bases). CDR3 size: 15 residues. The ends were cut back, 2 bases at V and 0 bases at J, with 11 bases in the middle. CDR1 and CDR2 (germline): ENHRY, SYGVKD.

A few counts support this clonotype. This chain links TRBV5-1 with TRBJ2-2; D is undetermined. Germline CDR1 reads SGHRS; CDR2 reads YFSETQ. V lost 0 bases and J 4 bases, leaving 10 bases between the germline ends. The length of the CDR3 is 15 residues. CDR3 nucleotide sequence: TGCGCCAGCAGCTTGGATGACGGAAGCACCGGGGAGCTGTTTTTT. Translated, it gives CASSLDDGSTGELFF.

The chain is built from TRBV15 and TRBJ2-3, with TRBD1 as a possible D gene (5 bases). Per germline, CDR1 LNHNV and CDR2 YYDKDF (reference sequence). Trimming shortened V by 5 bases and J by 4 bases, and 16 bases separated the two germline ends. This CDR3 has 15 amino acids. The CDR3 nucleotides read TGTGCCACCAGCGGCCAACCAGGGCTTCCAGATACGCAGTATTTT. Its protein is CATSGQPGLPDTQYF.

This clonotype was counted many times. V is TRBV5-1 and J is TRBJ2-7; D remains ambiguous. Trimming took 0 bases from V and 0 from J, leaving 10 bases between them. From germline, CDR1 is SGHRS and CDR2 YFSETQ. The CDR3 has 15 amino acids. CDR3 DNA sequence: TGCGCCAGCAGCTTGGCCTGGCTGGACTCCTACGAGCAGTACTTC. Residues: CASSLAWLDSYEQYF. Complete variable domain (other parts from reference TRBV5-1 and TRBJ2-7): KAGVTQTPRYLIKTRGQQVTLSCSPISGHRSVSWYQQTPGQGLQFLFEYFSETQRNKGNFPGRFSGRQFSNSRSEMNVSTLELGDSALYLCASSLAWLDSYEQYFGPGTRLTVT.

This chain joins TRBV29-1 and TRBJ1-1; 9 nucleotides match TRBD1. This CDR3 is 14 amino acids long. Germline loops: CDR1 SQVTM, CDR2 ANQGSEA. V was clipped by 6 bases and J by 3 bases; unmatched bases: 8. In nucleotides, the CDR3 is TGCAGCGTCTACAGGGGGCGTGTGGACACTGAAGCTTTCTTT. Its protein is CSVYRGRVDTEAFF. Filled out from reference TRBV29-1 and TRBJ1-1, the complete variable domain reads SAVISQKPSRDICQRGTSLTIQCQVDSQVTMMFWYRQQPGQSLTLIATANQGSEATYESGFVIDKFPISRPNLTFSTLTVSNMSPEDSSIYLCSVYRGRVDTEAFFGQGTRLTVV.

The chain is built from TRBV21-1 and TRBJ2-1; the D segment call TRBD1 is taken from the table without a DNA check. TRBV21-1 is listed as a pseudogene. The CDR3 sequence is 18 residues long. CDR3 coding DNA: TGTGCCAGCAATCAACGGTGGGCCGAGGACAGGGGGCCCAATGAGCAGTTCTTC. It specifies CASNQRWAEDRGPNEQFF.

This clonotype was seen a few times. The chain carries TRBV7-2 and TRBJ2-5, with TRBD2 identical over 9 bases. CDR3 size: 16 residues. Germline V gene data show CDR1 as SGHTA and CDR2 as FQGNSA. The V gene end was trimmed by 5 bases and the J gene end by 6 bases; junction bases not matched to a gene: 13. The CDR3 DNA sequence: TGTGCCAGCAGCCCCCAATTGGGTAGCGGGGGACAGACCCAGTACTTC. It translates to CASSPQLGSGGQTQYF.

This clonotype was found many times. The rearrangement uses TRBV11-2 and TRBJ2-7; 8 bases match TRBD1. Germline values: CDR1 SGHAT, CDR2 FQNNGV. J gave up 3 bases and V 5 bases, and 3 bases lay outside the gene matches. The CDR3 runs to 13 residues. The CDR3 DNA is TGTGCCAGCAGCCCCGGACAGGGCTACGAGCAGTACGTC. It specifies CASSPGQGYEQYV.

This clonotype turned up a few times. V usage is TRBV5-5 and J usage is TRBJ1-6; D not certain. Germline loops: CDR1 SGHKS, CDR2 YYEKEE (reference sequence). Trimming removed 4 bases from V and 9 bases from J, with 17 bases in between. The CDR3 sequence is 15 residues long. The CDR3 region has the DNA TGTGCCAGCAGCCCAATGGGAGGGCGTGGTTCACCCCTCCACTTT. This codes for CASSPMGGRGSPLHF.

This clonotype appeared a few times. The chain joins TRBV7-2 to TRBJ1-2, with D hard to call. The V end lost 0 bases, the J end lost 8 bases, and 13 bases lay between the germline ends. Germline CDR1 SGHTA, CDR2 FQGNSA. The CDR3 loop spans 14 amino acids. The CDR3 reads CASSLAPGNEGYTF. CDR3 nucleotide sequence: TGTGCCAGCAGCTTAGCGCCGGGGAATGAAGGCTACACCTTC.

The chain links TRBV20-1 to TRBJ1-1; maybe TRBD1 (5 bases). CDR3 size: 16 residues. In germline, CDR1 is DFQATT, CDR2 SNEGSKA (reference sequence). Trimming pared 3 bases from V and 2 bases from J, leaving 19 bases between. The CDR3 DNA sequence: TGCAGTGCTAGCTACGGCCTTTGGCAGGGTAACACTGAAGCTTTCTTT. Translating gives CSASYGLWQGNTEAFF.

This clonotype was detected a few times. Relative to the germline gene, one junction end is altered; a read error may explain this. The rearrangement links TRBV7-7 to TRBJ2-1, with D unclear. Germline-derived CDR1 and CDR2 are SSHAT and FNYEAQ (reference sequence). The CDR3 covers 15 residues. For the CDR3, the DNA is TGTGCTAGCAGCTTAGTGAAGAGCTCCTACAATGAGCAGTTCTTC. Translating it yields CASSLVKSSYNEQFF.

This clonotype has a handful of counts. V and J are TRBV5-4 and TRBJ1-4, with D possibly matching TRBD1 (6 bases). CDR3 length: 12 residues. Germline CDR1 SGHNT, CDR2 YYREEE (reference sequence). V lost 5 bases to trimming and J lost 8 bases, with 10 bases between them. The CDR3 DNA sequence: TGTGCCAGCAGGGACAGTGGGGAAAAACTGTTTTTT. Residues: CASRDSGEKLFF.

This clonotype turned up a few times. DNA of the CDR3: TGTGCCAGCAGCTTAGGGACTAGCGGGTTGGATGAGCAGTTCTTC. Its protein product is CASSLGTSGLDEQFF. The rearrangement joins TRBV7-7 to TRBJ2-1; 11 bases match TRBD2. This CDR3 has 15 residues. Per germline, CDR1 SSHAT and CDR2 FNYEAQ (reference sequence). The junction had 4 bases not matched to a gene; V was cut back by 1 base and J by 8 bases.